This T cell receptor (beta chain) was identified during a study of blood T cell repertoires in COVID-19. By sample fraction, this clone is medium-sized. Trimming cost V 2 bases and J 3 bases; bases outside gene matches: 3. This CDR3 has 14 amino acids. Germline-derived CDR1 and CDR2 are LGHDT and YNNKEL (reference sequence). Sequenced by immunoSEQ multiplex PCR; TCRdb stores in-frame clones only, minus some. The profile shows 35,000 to 40,000 clones, about 80% of them singletons. Sequenced sample: peripheral blood. V usage is TRBV3-1 (or the pseudogene TRBV3-2) and J usage is TRBJ2-7; TRBD1 agrees at 8 bases. This TCR derives from a man over 45 with active or convalescent COVID-19. CDR3 protein: CASSQSGGSYEQYF. As DNA, the CDR3 is TGTGCCAGCAGCCAATCAGGGGGCAGCTACGAGCAGTACTTC.